A single sample is the source of the 10 T cell receptor beta chains below, sequenced in a study of regulatory T cells in long-lasting Graves disease. The sample's time point: persistent/refractory GD, antithyroid drugs over 5 years with positive TRAb. The TCR library was made from RNA that had been extracted from PBMCs in TRIzol. CDR3-region Arm-PCR and iRepertoire HTBI primers produced the TCR beta libraries. MiXCR, applied by TCRdb to the multiplex PCR reads, yields one record per CDR3 protein. The data hold around 460,000 distinct CDR3 sequences, with roughly 21% observed a single time. This sample comprised peripheral blood mononuclear cells (PBMCs), obtained when the disease was refractory, from a patient treated with antithyroid drugs. The receptors originated from a female donor with Graves disease.

This clonotype turned up a few times. The chain uses TRBV27 and TRBJ1-4; 7 positions agree with TRBD1. Looked up from germline, CDR1 is MNHEY and CDR2 is SMNVEV (reference sequence). Germline trimming cut 11 bases from V and 4 bases from J; bases unmatched to any gene: 7. This CDR3 spans 13 amino acids. The CDR3 reads CASRGQFNEKLFF. The DNA of the CDR3 is TGTGCCTCCCGGGGACAGTTTAATGAAAAACTGTTTTTT.

This clonotype was seen repeatedly, ten times or more. This sequence joins TRBV27 and TRBJ2-7, with a weak D call TRBD1 (6 bases). Germline V gene data show CDR1 as MNHEY and CDR2 as SMNVEV (reference sequence). The CDR3 covers 13 residues. Trimming cost V 8 bases and J 0 bases, with 11 bases left between them. DNA for the CDR3: TGTGCCAGCGGCGTGGACAGCTCCTACGAGCAGTACTTC. Translated: CASGVDSSYEQYF.

The table lists this clonotype with a few counts. This chain joins TRBV29-1 and TRBJ2-7, with 7 bases matching TRBD2. Germline loops: CDR1 SQVTM, CDR2 ANQGSEA. Trimming took 3 bases from V and 0 from J; bases not matched to a gene: 5. This CDR3 is built from 14 residues. CDR3 in amino acids: CSVDGPSGSYEQYF. The CDR3 DNA reads as TGCAGCGTTGACGGGCCTAGCGGCTCCTACGAGCAGTACTTC.

V usage is TRBV7-9 and J usage is TRBJ1-5; no clear D. The CDR3 consists of 14 residues. In germline, CDR1 is SEHNR, CDR2 FQNEAQ (reference sequence). The V end was cut by 5 bases, the J end by 1 base, with 9 bases between. The CDR3 sequence is CASSAESSNQPQHF. For the CDR3, the DNA is TGTGCCAGCAGCGCGGAGAGCAGCAATCAGCCCCAGCATTTT.

This clonotype occurred many times. The CDR3 here is CASSSRPLTGVQETQYF. The CDR3 region has the DNA TGTGCCAGCAGCTCTAGACCGTTGACAGGGGTCCAAGAGACCCAGTACTTC. This chain connects TRBV11-2 to TRBJ2-5; TRBD1 aligns across 8 bases. The CDR3 loop spans 17 amino acids. V lost 4 bases and J lost 1; bases outside the gene matches: 11. Germline CDR1 reads SGHAT; CDR2 reads FQNNGV. Complete variable domain (other parts from reference TRBV11-2 and TRBJ2-5): EAGVAQSPRYKIIEKRQSVAFWCNPISGHATLYWYQQILGQGPKLLIQFQNNGVVDDSQLPKDRFSAERLKGVDSTLKIQPAKLEDSAVYLCASSSRPLTGVQETQYFGPGTRLLVL.

This clonotype occurred a few times. The rearrangement joins TRBV7-2 to TRBJ1-1; 8 nucleotides align to TRBD1. Trimming removed 5 bases from V and 4 bases from J; junction bases left unmatched: 3. Germline CDR1 and CDR2: SGHTA and FQGNSA. The CDR3 has 13 amino acids. The CDR3 region is CASSRGQGTEAFF. As DNA, the CDR3 is TGTGCCAGCAGCCGAGGACAGGGCACTGAAGCTTTCTTT.

This clonotype has at least ten counts. The chain links TRBV28 to TRBJ2-3; TRBD2 matches 12 bases. The CDR3 is 15 amino acids. V trimming: 4 bases; J trimming: 4 bases; junction bases outside the gene matches: 3. In germline, CDR1 is MDHEN, CDR2 SYDVKM. CDR3 loop: CASSWLAGGPDTQYF. For the CDR3, the DNA is TGTGCCAGCAGTTGGCTAGCGGGAGGGCCAGATACGCAGTATTTT. Based on the CDR3 plus reference TRBV28 and TRBJ2-3, the full variable domain is DVKVTQSSRYLVKRTGEKVFLECVQDMDHENMFWYRQDPGLGLRLIYFSYDVKMKEKGDIPEGYSVSREKKERFSLILESASTNQTSMYLCASSWLAGGPDTQYFGPGTRLTVL.

This clonotype was seen a handful of times. This sequence joins TRBV29-1 and TRBJ1-2; TRBD1 is a possible D gene (5 bases). The germline V gene has CDR1 SQVTM and CDR2 ANQGSEA. The CDR3 totals 13 residues. V was shortened by 7 bases and J by 0 bases, with 12 bases between the two germline ends. The CDR3: CSASRQTNYGYTF. CDR3 bases: TGCAGCGCCAGCAGACAGACTAACTATGGCTACACCTTC.

The chain carries TRBV5-1 and TRBJ2-7, with 10 bases aligning to TRBD2. CDR3 length: 14 amino acids. The trim removed 3 bases at V and 5 bases at J, leaving 5 bases unmatched. Looked up from germline, CDR1 is SGHRS and CDR2 is YFSETQ. The CDR3 spells CASSYIAGGHEQYF. As DNA, the CDR3 is TGCGCCAGCAGCTACATAGCGGGGGGCCACGAGCAGTACTTC.

This clonotype was picked up a small number of times. V and J are TRBV29-1 and TRBJ1-1, with D unclear. Trimming pared 4 bases from V and 1 base from J, leaving 7 bases between. The CDR3 spans 12 residues. In germline, CDR1 is SQVTM, CDR2 ANQGSEA. CDR3 amino acids: CSVVLGNTEAFF. CDR3 DNA sequence: TGCAGCGTTGTTCTTGGGAACACTGAAGCTTTCTTT. Full variable domain (missing parts from reference TRBV29-1 and TRBJ1-1): SAVISQKPSRDICQRGTSLTIQCQVDSQVTMMFWYRQQPGQSLTLIATANQGSEATYESGFVIDKFPISRPNLTFSTLTVSNMSPEDSSIYLCSVVLGNTEAFFGQGTRLTVV.